Presented here are 15 T cell receptor beta chains from one specimen sequenced in a study of Graves' ophthalmopathy and Graves' hyperthyroidism. CDR3 regions of TCR beta were amplified from RNA transcripts. HTBI-primed RT-PCR formed the first round, and a multiplex PCR formed the second. TCRdb called the multiplex PCR reads again in MiXCR, with one record for every CDR3 protein. The sample shows approximately 460,000 distinct CDR3 sequences, around an eighth of them seen only once. The sequencing input was blood. Every receptor here comes from a woman in her twenties or thirties with Graves' ophthalmopathy.

This clonotype was seen at least ten times. The chain joins TRBV24-1 to TRBJ1-1; perhaps TRBD1 as D (6 bases). Germline V gene sequence: CDR1 KGHDR, CDR2 SFDVKD. The CDR3 is 11 residues long. Trimming removed 5 bases from V and 7 bases from J, with 7 bases in between. This CDR3 is CATSADSEAFF. DNA of the CDR3: TGTGCCACCAGTGCGGACAGTGAAGCTTTCTTT.

Of note for this clonotype: A much larger clone sits a single nucleotide away, making a read error possible. The chain combines TRBV7-2 with TRBJ2-7; 13 bases agree with TRBD2. The germline V gene encodes CDR1 SGHTA and CDR2 FQGNSA. The CDR3 is 15 amino acids. After removal of 5 bases from V and 3 bases from J, the junction contained 4 bases not matched to a gene. The CDR3 sequence is CASSPGTSGVYEQYF. The CDR3 bases are TGTGCCAGCAGCCCCGGGACTAGCGGGGTCTACGAGCAGTACTTC.

The chain is built from TRBV6-5 and TRBJ1-3; D is uncertain. CDR1 and CDR2 (germline): MNHEY, SVGAGI. The CDR3 runs 16 residues. The V gene lost 0 bases and the J gene lost 2 bases, with 11 bases spanning the gap. CDR3 sequence: CASSYSRPRAGNTIYF. CDR3 in DNA: TGTGCCAGCAGTTACTCAAGACCAAGGGCTGGAAACACCATATATTTT.

The CDR3 DNA reads as TGTGCCAGCCATTCGGGACAGTCCTACGAGCAGTACTTC. This gives the protein CASHSGQSYEQYF. J is TRBJ2-7 and V is TRBV6-1; TRBD1 aligns across 7 bases. The V and J ends lost 8 bases and 1 base, in that order; junction bases with no gene match: 5. The CDR3 is 13 residues long. Germline V CDR1 and CDR2: MNHNS, SASEGT.

This clonotype was detected ten times or more. V is TRBV12-3 or TRBV12-4 and J is TRBJ1-6, with a tentative D call TRBD1 (5 bases). CDR3 length: 15 residues. Trimming removed 7 bases at V and 5 bases at J, with 15 bases between. DNA of the CDR3: TGTGCCAGCACCCCCATGGGGGGGAATAATTCACCCCTCCACTTT. Translating gives CASTPMGGNNSPLHF.

This clonotype was observed at least ten times. This chain connects TRBV19 to TRBJ2-3; tentatively, D is TRBD2 (5 bases). The germline gives CDR1 LNHDA, CDR2 SQIVND (reference sequence). Trimming removed 5 bases at V and 1 base at J, with 10 bases between. The CDR3 totals 14 residues. This CDR3 is CASSSRGGTDTQYF. CDR3 in DNA: TGTGCCAGTAGTTCTCGGGGAGGCACAGATACGCAGTATTTT.

This clonotype has only a few counts. As DNA, the CDR3 is TGTGCCTGGAGTCTCCAGGGGGGAGGCTATGGCTACACCTTC. This sequence encodes CAWSLQGGGYGYTF. The rearrangement links TRBV30 to TRBJ1-2; TRBD1 aligns across 7 bases. Trimming at V came to 2 bases and at J to 4 bases, leaving 7 bases not matched to a gene. Germline CDR1 GTSNPN, CDR2 SVGIG (reference sequence). This CDR3 has 14 residues.

Only a few counts were recorded for this clonotype. A single base separates this from a much larger clone, so it may be a read error. The V call is TRBV12-3 or TRBV12-4, the J call TRBJ1-1, with D perhaps TRBD1 (6 bases). The CDR3 sequence is 14 residues long. Here the CDR3 DNA reads TGTGCCAGCAGTTTAGTTGGAGGGGACACTGAAGCTTGCTTT. The encoded protein is CASSLVGGDTEACF.

About this clonotype: At one boundary the junction diverges from the germline segment, which might be a read error. CDR3 amino acids: CASSYYPGTANTGELCF. In nucleotides, the CDR3 is TGTGCCAGCAGTTACTACCCCGGGACAGCCAACACCGGGGAGCTGTGTTTT. The V gene is TRBV6-5, the J gene TRBJ2-2; 7 bases are shared with TRBD1. Germline CDR1 and CDR2: MNHEY and SVGAGI. The CDR3 runs 17 residues.

This clonotype was seen repeatedly, ten times or more. This sequence joins TRBV12-3 or TRBV12-4 and TRBJ2-5, with D possibly TRBD2 on 5 matching bases. The CDR3 loop spans 12 amino acids. The V end lost 8 bases, the J end lost 1 base, and 8 bases lay between the germline ends. The DNA of the CDR3 is TGTGCCAGCGGGGAGACCCAAGAGACCCAGTACTTC. It encodes CASGETQETQYF.

This clonotype was observed many times. This chain connects TRBV6-5 to TRBJ2-5; 8 bases are shared with TRBD2. V lost 2 bases and J lost 1; bases outside the gene matches: 3. The CDR3 has 15 residues. The germline V gene has CDR1 MNHEY and CDR2 SVGAGI. DNA for the CDR3: TGTGCCAGCAGTTACCGCGGGGGGCGCCAAGAGACCCAGTACTTC. Its protein is CASSYRGGRQETQYF.

This clonotype was detected ten times or more. The CDR3 coding sequence is TGCAGCGTTGGAGTCTCCAATGGCTACACCTTC. Protein product: CSVGVSNGYTF. The chain employs TRBV29-1 and TRBJ1-2; D gene uncertain. This CDR3 region has 11 residues. The germline V and J ends were trimmed by 4 bases and 6 bases, with 9 bases remaining between them. The V gene's germline CDR1 is SQVTM and CDR2 ANQGSEA.

This chain joins TRBV5-8 and TRBJ1-2; possible D gene TRBD1, 6 bases. The CDR3 has 14 residues. V was pared by 0 bases and J by 4 bases, with 10 bases between. Germline V gives CDR1 SGHTS, CDR2 YDEGEE. CDR3 sequence (DNA): TGTGCCAGCAGCTTGGCAGGGGTACCCTATGGCTACACCTTC. Its protein is CASSLAGVPYGYTF.

On this clonotype: A read error may account for a junction end that differs from germline. This chain joins TRBV11-2 and TRBJ1-2; D remains ambiguous. CDR3 size: 15 residues. Per the germline V gene, CDR1 is SGHAT and CDR2 is FQNNGV. The CDR3 sequence is CASSVDRTANYGYTF. In DNA form, the CDR3 reads TGTGCCAGCAGCGTAGATCGGACGGCTAACTATGGCTACACCTTC.

In its sample, this clonotype was seen many times. The J gene is TRBJ1-2, the V gene TRBV3-1; unclear D gene. V shed 4 bases and J shed 5 bases, with 8 bases lying between them. Germline V gene sequence: CDR1 LGHDT, CDR2 YNNKEL (reference sequence). The CDR3 totals 12 residues. The CDR3 coding sequence is TGTGCCAGCAGCCGGAAAGATTATGGCTACACCTTC. Amino acids: CASSRKDYGYTF.